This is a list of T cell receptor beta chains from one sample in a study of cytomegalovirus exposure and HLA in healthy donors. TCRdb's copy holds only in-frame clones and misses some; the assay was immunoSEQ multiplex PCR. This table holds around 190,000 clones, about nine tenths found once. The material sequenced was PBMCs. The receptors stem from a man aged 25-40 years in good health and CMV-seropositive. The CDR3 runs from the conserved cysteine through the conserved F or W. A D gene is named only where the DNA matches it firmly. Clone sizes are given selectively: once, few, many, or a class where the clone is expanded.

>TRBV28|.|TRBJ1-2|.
TGTGCCAGCAGTTTATGGGGGAGGGGCTACACCTTC
CASSLWGRGYTF
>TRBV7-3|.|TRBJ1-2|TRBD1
TGTGCCAGCAGCTTAACCGACAGGGGTAGCTACACCTTC
CASSLTDRGSYTF
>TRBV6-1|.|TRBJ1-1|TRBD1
TGTGCCAGCAGTGCAAACAGGGGACTGAACACTGAAGCTTTCTTT
CASSANRGLNTEAFF
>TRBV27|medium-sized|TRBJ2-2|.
TGTGCCAGCAGATCCGGCGGAGGCCTATTGACCGGGGAGCTGTTTTTT
CASRSGGGLLTGELFF
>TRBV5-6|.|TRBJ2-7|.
TGTGCCAGCAGCTTCCTCGACCAGGACCCAGCCTACGAGCAGTACTTC
CASSFLDQDPAYEQYF
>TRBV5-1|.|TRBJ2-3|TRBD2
TGCGCCAGCATGCAGGGCGGGAGCCCCTACACAGATACGCAGTATTTT
CASMQGGSPYTDTQYF
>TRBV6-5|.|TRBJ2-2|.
TGTGCCAGCAGTTACGGGCACACCGGGGAGCTGTTTTTT
CASSYGHTGELFF
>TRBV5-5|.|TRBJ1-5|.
TGTGCCAGCAGCTTGACAGATCAGCCCCAGCATTTT
CASSLTDQPQHF
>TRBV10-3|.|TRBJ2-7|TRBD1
TGTGCCATCAGCGTTACGAGACCCCGGGACAGCTCCTACGAGCAGTACTTC
CAISVTRPRDSSYEQYF
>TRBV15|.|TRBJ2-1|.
TGTGCCACCAGCAGAGAGCGCATGGTGGGTGAGCAGTTCTTC
CATSRERMVGEQFF
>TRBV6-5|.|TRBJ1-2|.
TGTGCCAGCAGTTACTCAGGGGGAGACGGCTACACCTTC
CASSYSGGDGYTF
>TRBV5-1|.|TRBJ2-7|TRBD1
TGCGCCAGCAGCCTAGGGGACAGGCCCTACGAGCAGTACTTC
CASSLGDRPYEQYF
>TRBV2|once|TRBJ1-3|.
TGTGCCAGCCGGGGGGGGTCCTCTGGAAACACCATATATTTT
CASRGGSSGNTIYF
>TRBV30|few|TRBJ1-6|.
TGTGCCTGGAACCCGAGGGCGGGGACGGAATCACCCCTCCACTTT
CAWNPRAGTESPLHF
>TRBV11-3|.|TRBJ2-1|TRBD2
TGTGCCAGCAGCTTCAGTAGCGGGAGCTTATACAATGAGCAGTTCTTC
CASSFSSGSLYNEQFF
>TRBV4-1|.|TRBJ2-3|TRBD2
TGCGCCAGCAGACCGGGACTAGCGGGAGATACGCAGTATTTT
CASRPGLAGDTQYF
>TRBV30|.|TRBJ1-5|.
TGTGCCTGGAGTGTGGGCGTGCGAGGCGGCCTGGATCAGCCCCAGCATTTT
CAWSVGVRGGLDQPQHF
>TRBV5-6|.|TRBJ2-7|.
TGTGCCAGCAGCTTGGTCAGGGGCGAGCAGTACTTC
CASSLVRGEQYF
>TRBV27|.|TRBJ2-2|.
TGTGCCAGCAGCTCGAGGGGGGTTTGGACCGGGGAGCTGTTTTTT
CASSSRGVWTGELFF
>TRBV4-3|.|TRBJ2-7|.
TGCGCCAGCAGCCAAGGCCCCAGCCCCTACGAGCAGTACTTC
CASSQGPSPYEQYF
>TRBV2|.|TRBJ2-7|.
TGTGCCAGCAGGGGGAGCGCACCGTACGAGCAGTACTTC
CASRGSAPYEQYF
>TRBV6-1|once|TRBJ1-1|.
TGTGCCAGCAATAAAGCTTTCTTT
CASNKAFF
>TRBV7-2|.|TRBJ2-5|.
TGTGCCAGCAGCTTAGCGGGTCCCCAAGAGACCCAGTACTTC
CASSLAGPQETQYF
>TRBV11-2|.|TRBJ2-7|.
TGTGCCAGCAGCCAACCCCTCTACGAGCAGTACTTC
CASSQPLYEQYF
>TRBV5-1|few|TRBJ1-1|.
TGCGCCAGCAGCTTGGACGGGTGGACTGAAGCTTTCTTT
CASSLDGWTEAFF
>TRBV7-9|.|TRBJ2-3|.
TGTGCCAGCAGCCTTAGCGGTAGCACAGATACGCAGTATTTT
CASSLSGSTDTQYF
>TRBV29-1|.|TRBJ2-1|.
TGCAGCGTTGTACAGCTCAACTCCTACAATGAGCAGTTCTTC
CSVVQLNSYNEQFF
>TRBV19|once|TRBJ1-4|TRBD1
TGTGCCAGTCTCGACAGGGGGTCTAATGAAAAACTGTTTTTT
CASLDRGSNEKLFF
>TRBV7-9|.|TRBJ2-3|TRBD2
TGTGCCAGCAGCCTTAGCGGGGCGATCACAGATACGCAGTATTTT
CASSLSGAITDTQYF
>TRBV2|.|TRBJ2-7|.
TGTGCCAGCAGAGACAGGTCGACCTACGAGCAGTACTTC
CASRDRSTYEQYF
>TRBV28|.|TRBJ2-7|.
TGTGCCAGCAGTTTCCTAGCCTACGAGCAGTACTTC
CASSFLAYEQYF
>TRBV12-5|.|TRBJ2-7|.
TGTGCTAGTGCCCCTGGGACGCTGAGCTCCTACGAGCAGTACTTC
CASAPGTLSSYEQYF
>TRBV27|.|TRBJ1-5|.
TGTGCCAGCAGTTTAAGATTTTGGGGTACGGGGGATCAGCCCCAGCATTTT
CASSLRFWGTGDQPQHF
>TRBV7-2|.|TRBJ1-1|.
TGTGCCAGCAGCTCCCGGACCGTGAACACTGAAGCTTTCTTT
CASSSRTVNTEAFF
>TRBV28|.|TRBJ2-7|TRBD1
TGTGCCAGCAGTTTTCAGCGGACAGGGGGCCTCGAGCAGTACTTC
CASSFQRTGGLEQYF
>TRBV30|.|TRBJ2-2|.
TGTGCCTGGCTTGACAGGGGCGGGGGCACCGGGGAGCTGTTTTTT
CAWLDRGGGTGELFF
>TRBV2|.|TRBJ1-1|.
TGTGCCAGCAACCGAGGGGGAGTGACTGAAGCTTTCTTT
CASNRGGVTEAFF
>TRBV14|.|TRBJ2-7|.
TGTGCCAGCAGCCAAGGTTGGCGACCGGACGAGCAGTACTTC
CASSQGWRPDEQYF
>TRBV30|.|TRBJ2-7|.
TGTGCCTGGAGTGTGTCCGCCTCCGAGCAGTACTTC
CAWSVSASEQYF
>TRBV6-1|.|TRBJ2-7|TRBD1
TGTGCCAGCAGTGAAGACAGGGGCTACGAGCAGTACTTC
CASSEDRGYEQYF
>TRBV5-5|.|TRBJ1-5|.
TGTGCCAGCGGCTTATCGCCGAGGGCTCAGCCCCAGCATTTT
CASGLSPRAQPQHF
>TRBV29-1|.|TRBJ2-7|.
TGCAGCGTTTCCACAGCCTACGAGCAGTACTTC
CSVSTAYEQYF
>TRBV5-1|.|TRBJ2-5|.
TGCGCCAGCAGCACCGAGGGGGAGACCCAGTACTTC
CASSTEGETQYF
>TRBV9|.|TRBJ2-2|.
TGTGCCAGCAGCGTAGTAGGGGGCACCGGGGAGCTGTTTTTT
CASSVVGGTGELFF
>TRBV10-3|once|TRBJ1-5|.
TGTGCCATCAGTGAGACGCTGGACGGTTTCGGGCAGCCCCAGCATTTT
CAISETLDGFGQPQHF